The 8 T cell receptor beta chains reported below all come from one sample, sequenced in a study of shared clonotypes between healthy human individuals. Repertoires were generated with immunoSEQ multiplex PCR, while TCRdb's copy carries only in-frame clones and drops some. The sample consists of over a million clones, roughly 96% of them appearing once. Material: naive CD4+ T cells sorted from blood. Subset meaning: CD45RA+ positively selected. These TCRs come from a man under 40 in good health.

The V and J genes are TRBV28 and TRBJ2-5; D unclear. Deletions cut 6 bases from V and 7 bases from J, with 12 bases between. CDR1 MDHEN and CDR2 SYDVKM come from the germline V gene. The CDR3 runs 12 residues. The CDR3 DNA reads TGTGCCAGCAGCCCAACTTTCTGGACCCAGTACTTC. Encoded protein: CASSPTFWTQYF. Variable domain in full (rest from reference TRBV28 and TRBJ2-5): DVKVTQSSRYLVKRTGEKVFLECVQDMDHENMFWYRQDPGLGLRLIYFSYDVKMKEKGDIPEGYSVSREKKERFSLILESASTNQTSMYLCASSPTFWTQYFGPGTRLLVL.

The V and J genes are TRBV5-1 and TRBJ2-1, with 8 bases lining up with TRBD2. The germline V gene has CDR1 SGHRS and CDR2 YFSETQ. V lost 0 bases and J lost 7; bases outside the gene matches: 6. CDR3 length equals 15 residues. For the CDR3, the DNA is TGCGCCAGCAGCTTGGCGGCGGGAGGAGGGAATGAGCAGTTCTTC. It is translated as CASSLAAGGGNEQFF.

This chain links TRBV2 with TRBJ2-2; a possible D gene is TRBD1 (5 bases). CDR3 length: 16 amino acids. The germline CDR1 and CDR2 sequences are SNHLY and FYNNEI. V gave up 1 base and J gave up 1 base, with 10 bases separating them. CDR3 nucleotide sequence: TGTGCCAGCAGTGAAGTTGGACACCTGAACACCGGGGAGCTGTTTTTT. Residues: CASSEVGHLNTGELFF.

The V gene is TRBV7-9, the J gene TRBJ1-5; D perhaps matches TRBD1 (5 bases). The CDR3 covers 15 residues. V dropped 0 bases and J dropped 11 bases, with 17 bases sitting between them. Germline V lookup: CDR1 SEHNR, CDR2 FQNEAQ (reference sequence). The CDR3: CASSLAGIGDRSQHF. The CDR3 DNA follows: TGTGCCAGCAGCTTAGCGGGGATAGGGGACCGGTCCCAGCATTTT.

CDR3 sequence (DNA): TGCGCCAGCAAGTCTCAAGGAACAGCCCGCGCCACCGGGGAGCTGTTTTTT. Translation gives CASKSQGTARATGELFF. The rearrangement joins TRBV4-1 to TRBJ2-2; D not certain. Looked up from germline, CDR1 is MGHRA and CDR2 is YSYEKL. There are 17 residues in the CDR3. V lost 7 bases and J lost 4, with 22 bases in between.

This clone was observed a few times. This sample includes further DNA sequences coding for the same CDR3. In nucleotides, the CDR3 is TGTGCCAGCAGTGAAGCCCGGGGTCAGCCCCAGCATTTT. The encoded protein is CASSEARGQPQHF. The chain has TRBV2 and TRBJ1-5, with D uncertain. The CDR3 extends over 13 amino acids. In germline, CDR1 is SNHLY, CDR2 FYNNEI. Trimming shortened V by 0 bases and J by 6 bases, and 6 bases separated the two germline ends.

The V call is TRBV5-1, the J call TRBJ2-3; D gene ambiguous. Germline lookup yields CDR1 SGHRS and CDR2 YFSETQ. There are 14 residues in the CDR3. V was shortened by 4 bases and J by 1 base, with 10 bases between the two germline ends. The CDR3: CASSTVPGTDTQYF. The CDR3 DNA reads TGCGCCAGCAGCACCGTGCCTGGCACAGATACGCAGTATTTT.

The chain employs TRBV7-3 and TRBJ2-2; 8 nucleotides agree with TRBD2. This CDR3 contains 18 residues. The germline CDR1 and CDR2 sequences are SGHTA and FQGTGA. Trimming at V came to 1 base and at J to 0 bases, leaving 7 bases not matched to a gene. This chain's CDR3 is CASSLRGLGHANTGELFF. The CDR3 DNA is TGTGCCAGCAGCTTAAGGGGACTAGGCCACGCGAACACCGGGGAGCTGTTTTTT.